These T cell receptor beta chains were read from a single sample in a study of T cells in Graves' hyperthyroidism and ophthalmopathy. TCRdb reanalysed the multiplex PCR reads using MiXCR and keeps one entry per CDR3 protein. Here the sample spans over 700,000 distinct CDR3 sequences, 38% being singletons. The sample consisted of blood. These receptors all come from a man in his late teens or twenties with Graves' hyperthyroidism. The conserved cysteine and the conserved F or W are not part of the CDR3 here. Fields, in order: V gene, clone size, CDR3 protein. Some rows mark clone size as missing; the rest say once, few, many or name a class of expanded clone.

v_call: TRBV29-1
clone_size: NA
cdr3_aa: SVDGTGGADGYT

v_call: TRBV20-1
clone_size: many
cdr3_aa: SASDLNTIY

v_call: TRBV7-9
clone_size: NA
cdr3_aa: ASSLRGLEDGEQY

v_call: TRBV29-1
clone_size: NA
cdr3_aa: SVERGSGELF

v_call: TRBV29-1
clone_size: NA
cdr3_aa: SVEATTDTQY

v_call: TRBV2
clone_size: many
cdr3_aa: ASSQSGLQPQH

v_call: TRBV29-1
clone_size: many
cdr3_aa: SVEDPGEYQETQY

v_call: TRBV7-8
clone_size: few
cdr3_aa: ASSHDSLSYEQY

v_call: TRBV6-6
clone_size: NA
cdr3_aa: ASSEGPGPPYEQY

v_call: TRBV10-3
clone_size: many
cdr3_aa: AISESGTSGETQY

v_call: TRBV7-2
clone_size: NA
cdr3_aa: ASSSVTTSSYEQY

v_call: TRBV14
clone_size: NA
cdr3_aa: ASPLGGGPSTEAF

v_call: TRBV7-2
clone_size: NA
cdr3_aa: ASRPRDGNSPLH

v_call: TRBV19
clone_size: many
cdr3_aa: ASSIMEAGNTEAF